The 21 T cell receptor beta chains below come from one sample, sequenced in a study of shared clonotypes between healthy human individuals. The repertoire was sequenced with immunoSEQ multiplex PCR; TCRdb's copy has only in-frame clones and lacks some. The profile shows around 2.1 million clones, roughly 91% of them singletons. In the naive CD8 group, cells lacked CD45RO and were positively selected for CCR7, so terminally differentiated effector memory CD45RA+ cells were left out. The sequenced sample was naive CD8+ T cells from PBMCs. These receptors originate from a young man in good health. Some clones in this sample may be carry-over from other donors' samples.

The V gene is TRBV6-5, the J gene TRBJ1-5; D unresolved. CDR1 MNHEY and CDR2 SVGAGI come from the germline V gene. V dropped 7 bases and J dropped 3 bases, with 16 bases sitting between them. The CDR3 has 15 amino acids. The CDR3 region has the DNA TGTGCCAGCAACCCCGGCCCGAAAATCAATCAGCCCCAGCATTTT. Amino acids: CASNPGPKINQPQHF.

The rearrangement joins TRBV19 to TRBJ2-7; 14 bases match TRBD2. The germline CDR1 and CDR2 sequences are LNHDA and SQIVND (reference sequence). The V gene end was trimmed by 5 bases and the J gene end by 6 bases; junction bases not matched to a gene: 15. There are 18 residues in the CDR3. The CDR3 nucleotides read TGTGCCAGTAGTGCCAAATGGGGACTAGCGGGAGAATTCTCCGAGCAGTACTTC. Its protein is CASSAKWGLAGEFSEQYF. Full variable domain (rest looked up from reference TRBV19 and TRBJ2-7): DGGITQSPKYLFRKEGQNVTLSCEQNLNHDAMYWYRQDPGQGLRLIYYSQIVNDFQKGDIAEGYSVSREKKESFPLTVTSAQKNPTAFYLCASSAKWGLAGEFSEQYFGPGTRLTVT.

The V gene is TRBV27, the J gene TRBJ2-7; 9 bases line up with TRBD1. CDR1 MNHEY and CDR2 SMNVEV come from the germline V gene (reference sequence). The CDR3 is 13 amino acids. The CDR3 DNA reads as TGTGCATCTGCACAGGGGGCCTCCTACGAGCAGTACTTC. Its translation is CASAQGASYEQYF.

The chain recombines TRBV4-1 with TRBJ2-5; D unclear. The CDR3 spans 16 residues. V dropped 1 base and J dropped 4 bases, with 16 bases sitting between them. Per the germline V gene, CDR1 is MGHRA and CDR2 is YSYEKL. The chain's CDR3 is CASSQGNLGTRETQYF. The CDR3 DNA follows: TGCGCCAGCAGCCAAGGAAACCTGGGTACTCGAGAGACCCAGTACTTC.

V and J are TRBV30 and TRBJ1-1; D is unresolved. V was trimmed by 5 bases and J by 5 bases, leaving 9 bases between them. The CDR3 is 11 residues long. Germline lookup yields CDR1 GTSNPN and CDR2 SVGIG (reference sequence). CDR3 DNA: TGTGCCTGGGACGAGGGTACTGAAGCTTTCTTT. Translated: CAWDEGTEAFF.

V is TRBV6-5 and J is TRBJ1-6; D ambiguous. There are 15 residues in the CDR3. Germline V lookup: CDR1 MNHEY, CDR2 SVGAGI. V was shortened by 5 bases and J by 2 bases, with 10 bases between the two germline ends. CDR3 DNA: TGTGCCAGCAGTAGCCTGGGCCCCTATAATTCACCCCTCCACTTT. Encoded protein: CASSSLGPYNSPLHF.

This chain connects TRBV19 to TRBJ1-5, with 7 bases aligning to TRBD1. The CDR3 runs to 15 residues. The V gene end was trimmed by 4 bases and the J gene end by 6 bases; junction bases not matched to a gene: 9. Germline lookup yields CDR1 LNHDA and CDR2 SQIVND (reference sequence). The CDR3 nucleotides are TGTGCCAGTAGTACGACCGACAGGGAGATTCAGCCCCAGCATTTT. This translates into CASSTTDREIQPQHF.

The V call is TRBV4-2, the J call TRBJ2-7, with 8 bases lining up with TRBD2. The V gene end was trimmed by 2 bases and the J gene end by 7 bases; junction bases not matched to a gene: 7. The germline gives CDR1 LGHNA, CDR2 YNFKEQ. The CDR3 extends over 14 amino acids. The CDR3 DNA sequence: TGTGCCAGCAGCCAACGCGCGGGAGGCTGGGAGCAGTACTTC. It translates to CASSQRAGGWEQYF.

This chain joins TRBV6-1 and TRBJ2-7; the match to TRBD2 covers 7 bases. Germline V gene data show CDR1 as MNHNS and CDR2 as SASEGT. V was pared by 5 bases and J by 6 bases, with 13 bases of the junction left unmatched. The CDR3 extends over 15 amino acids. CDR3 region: CASSTGTNSIGEQYF. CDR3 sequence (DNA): TGTGCCAGCAGTACCGGGACTAATTCCATAGGCGAGCAGTACTTC.

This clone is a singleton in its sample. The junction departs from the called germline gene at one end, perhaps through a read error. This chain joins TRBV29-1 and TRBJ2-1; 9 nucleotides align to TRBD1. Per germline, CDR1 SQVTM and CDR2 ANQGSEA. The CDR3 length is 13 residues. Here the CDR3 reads CSAEQGARDEQFF. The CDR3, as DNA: TGCAGCGCTGAACAGGGGGCGCGGGATGAGCAGTTCTTC.

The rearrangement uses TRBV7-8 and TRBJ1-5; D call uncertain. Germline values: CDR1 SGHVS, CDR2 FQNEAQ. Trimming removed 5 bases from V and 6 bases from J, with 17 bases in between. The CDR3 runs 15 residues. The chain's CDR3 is CASSPSADPGQPQHF. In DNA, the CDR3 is TGTGCCAGCAGCCCCTCTGCTGATCCCGGTCAGCCCCAGCATTTT.

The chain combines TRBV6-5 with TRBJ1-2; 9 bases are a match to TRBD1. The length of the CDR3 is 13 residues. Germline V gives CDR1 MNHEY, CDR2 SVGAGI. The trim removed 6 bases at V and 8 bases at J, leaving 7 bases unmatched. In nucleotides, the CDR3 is TGTGCCAGCAGGATAAACAGGGGGCAAGGCTACACCTTC. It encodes CASRINRGQGYTF.

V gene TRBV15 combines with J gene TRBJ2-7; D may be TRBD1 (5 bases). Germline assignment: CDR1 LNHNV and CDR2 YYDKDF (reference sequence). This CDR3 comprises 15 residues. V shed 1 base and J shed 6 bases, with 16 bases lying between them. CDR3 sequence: CATSRAPPGRVEQYF. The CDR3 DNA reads TGTGCCACCAGCAGAGCCCCCCCGGGCAGGGTCGAGCAGTACTTC.

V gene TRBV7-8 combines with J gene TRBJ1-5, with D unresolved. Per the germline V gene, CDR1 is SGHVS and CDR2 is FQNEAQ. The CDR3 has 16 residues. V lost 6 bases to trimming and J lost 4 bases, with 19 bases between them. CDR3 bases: TGTGCCAGCAGTTCTACCGGGTCCCCCTGGAATCAGCCCCAGCATTTT. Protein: CASSSTGSPWNQPQHF.

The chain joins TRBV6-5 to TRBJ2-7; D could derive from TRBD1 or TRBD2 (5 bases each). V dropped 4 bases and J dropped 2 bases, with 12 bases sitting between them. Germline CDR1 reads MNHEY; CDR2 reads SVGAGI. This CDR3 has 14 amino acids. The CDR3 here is CASSFGTDAYEQYF. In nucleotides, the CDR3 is TGTGCCAGCAGTTTCGGGACGGACGCCTACGAGCAGTACTTC.

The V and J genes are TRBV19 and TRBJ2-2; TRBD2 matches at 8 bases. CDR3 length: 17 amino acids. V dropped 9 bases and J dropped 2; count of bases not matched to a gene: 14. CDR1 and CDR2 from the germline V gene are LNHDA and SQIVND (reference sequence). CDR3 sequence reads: CASQGIGGRSNTGELFF. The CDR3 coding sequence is TGTGCCAGCCAGGGGATTGGCGGGAGGTCCAACACCGGGGAGCTGTTTTTT.

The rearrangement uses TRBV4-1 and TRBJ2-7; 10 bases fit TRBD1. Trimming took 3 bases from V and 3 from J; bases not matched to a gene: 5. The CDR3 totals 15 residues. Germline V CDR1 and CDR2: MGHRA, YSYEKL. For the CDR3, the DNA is TGCGCCAGCAGCCAGGGACGGGACAGGGGCTACGAGCAGTACTTC. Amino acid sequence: CASSQGRDRGYEQYF.

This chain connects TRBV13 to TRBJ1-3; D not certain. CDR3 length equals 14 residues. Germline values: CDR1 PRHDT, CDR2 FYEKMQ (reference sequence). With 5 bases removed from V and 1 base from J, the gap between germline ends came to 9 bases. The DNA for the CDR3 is TGTGCCAGCAGCCCCGAAAGTTCTGGAAACACCATATATTTT. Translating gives CASSPESSGNTIYF.

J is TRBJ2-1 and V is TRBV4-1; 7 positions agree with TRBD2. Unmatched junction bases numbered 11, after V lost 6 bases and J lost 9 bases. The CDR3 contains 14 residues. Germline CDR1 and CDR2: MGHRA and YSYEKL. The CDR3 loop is CASRTVGGWGEQFF. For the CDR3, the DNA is TGCGCCAGCAGGACCGTCGGGGGGTGGGGTGAGCAGTTCTTC.

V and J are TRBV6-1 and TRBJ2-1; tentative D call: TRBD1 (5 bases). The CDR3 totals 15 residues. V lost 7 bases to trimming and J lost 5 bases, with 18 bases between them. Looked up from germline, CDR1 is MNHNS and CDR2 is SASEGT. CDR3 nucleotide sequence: TGTGCCAGCACATTTTACAGGAGAGGCAACAATGAGCAGTTCTTC. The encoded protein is CASTFYRRGNNEQFF.

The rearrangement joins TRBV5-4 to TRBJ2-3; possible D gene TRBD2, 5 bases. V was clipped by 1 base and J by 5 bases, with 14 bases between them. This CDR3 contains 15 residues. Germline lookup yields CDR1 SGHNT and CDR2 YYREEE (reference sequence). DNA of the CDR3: TGTGCCAGCAGCTTGTTTGGAGGTCGGGAAGATACGCAGTATTTT. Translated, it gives CASSLFGGREDTQYF. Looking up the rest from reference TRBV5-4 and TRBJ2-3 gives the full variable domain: ETGVTQSPTHLIKTRGQQVTLRCSSQSGHNTVSWYQQALGQGPQFIFQYYREEENGRGNFPPRFSGLQFPNYSSELNVNALELDDSALYLCASSLFGGREDTQYFGPGTRLTVL.